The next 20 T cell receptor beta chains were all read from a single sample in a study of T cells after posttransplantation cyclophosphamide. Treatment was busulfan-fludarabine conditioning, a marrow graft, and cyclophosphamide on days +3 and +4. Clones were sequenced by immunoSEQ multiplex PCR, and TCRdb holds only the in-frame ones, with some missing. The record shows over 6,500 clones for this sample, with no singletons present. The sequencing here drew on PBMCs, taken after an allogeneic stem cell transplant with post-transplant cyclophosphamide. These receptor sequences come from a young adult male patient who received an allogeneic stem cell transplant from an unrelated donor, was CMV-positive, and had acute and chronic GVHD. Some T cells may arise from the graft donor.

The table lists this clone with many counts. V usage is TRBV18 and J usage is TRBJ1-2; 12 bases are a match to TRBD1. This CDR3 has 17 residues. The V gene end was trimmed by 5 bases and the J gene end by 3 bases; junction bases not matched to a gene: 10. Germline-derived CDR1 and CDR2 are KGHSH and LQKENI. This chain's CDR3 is CASSTTGTGGLDYGYTF. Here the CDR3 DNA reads TGTGCCAGCTCAACGACCGGGACAGGGGGCCTCGACTATGGCTACACCTTC.

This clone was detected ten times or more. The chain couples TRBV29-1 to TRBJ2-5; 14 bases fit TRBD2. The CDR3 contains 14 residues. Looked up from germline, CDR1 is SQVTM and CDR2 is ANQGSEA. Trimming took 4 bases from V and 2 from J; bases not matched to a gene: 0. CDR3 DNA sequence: TGCAGCGTTGGACTAGCGGGAGGGCAAGAGACCCAGTACTTC. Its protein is CSVGLAGGQETQYF. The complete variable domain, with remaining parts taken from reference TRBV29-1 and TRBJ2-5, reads SAVISQKPSRDICQRGTSLTIQCQVDSQVTMMFWYRQQPGQSLTLIATANQGSEATYESGFVIDKFPISRPNLTFSTLTVSNMSPEDSSIYLCSVGLAGGQETQYFGPGTRLLVL.

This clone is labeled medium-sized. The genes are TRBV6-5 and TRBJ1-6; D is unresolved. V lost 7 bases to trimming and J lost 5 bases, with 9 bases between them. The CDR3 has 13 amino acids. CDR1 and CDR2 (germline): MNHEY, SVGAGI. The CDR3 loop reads CASKAYNNSPLHF. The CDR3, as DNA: TGTGCCAGCAAAGCGTACAATAATTCACCCCTCCACTTT.

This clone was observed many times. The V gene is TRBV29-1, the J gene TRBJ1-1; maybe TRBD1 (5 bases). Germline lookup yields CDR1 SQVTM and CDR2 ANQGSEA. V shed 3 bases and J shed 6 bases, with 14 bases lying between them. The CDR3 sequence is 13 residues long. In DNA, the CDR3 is TGCAGCGTTGAGGGGCCATCGGGGGCTGAAGCTTTCTTT. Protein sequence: CSVEGPSGAEAFF.

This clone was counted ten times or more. This CDR3 is CASSKTGAYNSPLHF. The CDR3 nucleotides are TGTGCCAGCAGCAAGACAGGGGCCTATAATTCACCCCTCCACTTT. The chain couples TRBV2 to TRBJ1-6, with TRBD1 matching 8 bases. Germline loops: CDR1 SNHLY, CDR2 FYNNEI. The CDR3 consists of 15 residues. Germline trimming cut 6 bases from V and 2 bases from J; bases unmatched to any gene: 3.

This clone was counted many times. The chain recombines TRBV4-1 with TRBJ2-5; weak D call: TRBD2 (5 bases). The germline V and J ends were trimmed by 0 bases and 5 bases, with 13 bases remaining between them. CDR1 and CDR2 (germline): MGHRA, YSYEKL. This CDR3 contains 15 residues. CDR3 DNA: TGCGCCAGCAGCCAAGAAGGCGGGTTCCATGAGACCCAGTACTTC. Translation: CASSQEGGFHETQYF.

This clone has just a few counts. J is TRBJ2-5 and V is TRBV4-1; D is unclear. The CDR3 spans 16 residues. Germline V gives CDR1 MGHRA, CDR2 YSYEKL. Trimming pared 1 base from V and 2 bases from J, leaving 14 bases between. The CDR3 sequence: CASSQGLPPRQETQYF. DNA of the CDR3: TGCGCCAGCAGCCAAGGACTCCCCCCCAGACAAGAGACCCAGTACTTC.

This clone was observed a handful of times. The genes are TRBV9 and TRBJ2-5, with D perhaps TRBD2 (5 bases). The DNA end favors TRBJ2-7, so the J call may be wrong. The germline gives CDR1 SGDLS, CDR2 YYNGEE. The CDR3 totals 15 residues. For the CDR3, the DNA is TGTGCCAGCAGCGTAGGAATCGGGGATTCCTACGAGCAGTACTTC. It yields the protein CASSVGIGDSYEQYF.

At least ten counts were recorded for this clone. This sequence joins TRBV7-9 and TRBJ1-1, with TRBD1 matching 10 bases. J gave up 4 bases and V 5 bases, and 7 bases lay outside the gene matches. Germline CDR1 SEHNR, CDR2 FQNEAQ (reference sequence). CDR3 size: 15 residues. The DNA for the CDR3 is TGTGCCAGCAGCCCCGGGACAGGGGTCGTCACTGAAGCTTTCTTT. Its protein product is CASSPGTGVVTEAFF.

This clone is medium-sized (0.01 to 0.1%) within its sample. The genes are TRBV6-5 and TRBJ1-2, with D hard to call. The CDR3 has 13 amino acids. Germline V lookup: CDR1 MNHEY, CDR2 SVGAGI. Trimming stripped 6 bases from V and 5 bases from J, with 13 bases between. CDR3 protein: CASSLTDQYGYTF. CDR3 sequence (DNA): TGTGCCAGCAGCCTTACAGATCAGTATGGCTACACCTTC.

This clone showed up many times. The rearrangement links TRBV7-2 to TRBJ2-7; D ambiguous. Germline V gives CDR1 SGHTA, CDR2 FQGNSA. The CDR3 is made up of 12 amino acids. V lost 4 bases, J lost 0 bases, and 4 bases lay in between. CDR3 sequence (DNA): TGTGCCAGCAGCTCCAGCTCCTACGAGCAGTACTTC. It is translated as CASSSSSYEQYF.

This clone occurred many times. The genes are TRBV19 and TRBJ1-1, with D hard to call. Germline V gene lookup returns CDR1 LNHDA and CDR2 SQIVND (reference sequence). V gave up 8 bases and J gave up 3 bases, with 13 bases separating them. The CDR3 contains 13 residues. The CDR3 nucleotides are TGTGCCAGTGCTTTTGGGAGGGACACTGAAGCTTTCTTT. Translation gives CASAFGRDTEAFF.

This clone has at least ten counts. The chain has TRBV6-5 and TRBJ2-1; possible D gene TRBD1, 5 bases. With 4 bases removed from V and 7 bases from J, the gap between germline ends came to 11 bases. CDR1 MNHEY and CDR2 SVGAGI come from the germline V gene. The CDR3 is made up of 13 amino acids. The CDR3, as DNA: TGTGCCAGCAGTTTTTCTCAGGGAAATGAGCAGTTCTTC. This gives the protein CASSFSQGNEQFF.

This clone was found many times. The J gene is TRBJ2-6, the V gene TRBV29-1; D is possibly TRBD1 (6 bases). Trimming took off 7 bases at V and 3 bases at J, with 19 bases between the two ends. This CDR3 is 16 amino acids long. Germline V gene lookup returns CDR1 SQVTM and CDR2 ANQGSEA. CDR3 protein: CSAEQGFGGGANVLTF. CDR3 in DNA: TGCAGCGCCGAACAGGGCTTTGGGGGTGGGGCCAACGTCCTGACTTTC.

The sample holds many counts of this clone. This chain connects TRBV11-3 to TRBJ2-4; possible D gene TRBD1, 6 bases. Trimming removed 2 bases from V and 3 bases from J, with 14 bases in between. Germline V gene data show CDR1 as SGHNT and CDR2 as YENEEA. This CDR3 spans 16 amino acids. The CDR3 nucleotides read TGTGCCAGCAGCTTACGGGACAACGCTCACAAAAACATTCAGTACTTC. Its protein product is CASSLRDNAHKNIQYF. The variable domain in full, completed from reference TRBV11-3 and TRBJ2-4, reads EAGVVQSPRYKIIEKKQPVAFWCNPISGHNTLYWYLQNLGQGPELLIRYENEEAVDDSQLPKDRFSAERLKGVDSTLKIQPAELGDSAVYLCASSLRDNAHKNIQYFGAGTRLSVL.

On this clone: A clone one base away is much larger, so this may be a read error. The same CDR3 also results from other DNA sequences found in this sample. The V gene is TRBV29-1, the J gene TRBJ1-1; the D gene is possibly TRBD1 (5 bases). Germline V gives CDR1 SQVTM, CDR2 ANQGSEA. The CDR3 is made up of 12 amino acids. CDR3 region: CSVGRPNTEAFF. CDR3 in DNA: TGCAGCGTGGGGCGGCCGAACACTGAAGCCTTCTTT.

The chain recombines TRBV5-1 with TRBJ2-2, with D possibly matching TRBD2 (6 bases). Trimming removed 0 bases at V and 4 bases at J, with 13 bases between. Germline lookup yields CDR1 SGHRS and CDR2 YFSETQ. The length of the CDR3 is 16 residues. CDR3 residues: CASSLVGTRGTGELFF. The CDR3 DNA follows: TGCGCCAGCAGCTTGGTCGGGACTCGGGGCACCGGGGAGCTGTTTTTT.

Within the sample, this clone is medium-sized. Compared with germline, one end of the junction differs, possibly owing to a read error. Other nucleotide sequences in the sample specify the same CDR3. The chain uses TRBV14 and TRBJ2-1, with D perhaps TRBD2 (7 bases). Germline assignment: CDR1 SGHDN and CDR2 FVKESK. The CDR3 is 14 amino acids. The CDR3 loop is CASSHSGTSGEQFF. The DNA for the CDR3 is TGCGCCAGCAGCCACAGCGGGACATCGGGTGAGCAGTTCTTC.

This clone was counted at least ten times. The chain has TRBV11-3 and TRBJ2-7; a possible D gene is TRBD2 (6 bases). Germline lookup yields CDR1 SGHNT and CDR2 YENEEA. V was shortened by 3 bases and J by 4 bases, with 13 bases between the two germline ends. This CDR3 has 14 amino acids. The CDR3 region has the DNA TGTGCCAGCAGCTTTGCGGGAATGGGATACGAGCAGTACTTC. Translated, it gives CASSFAGMGYEQYF.

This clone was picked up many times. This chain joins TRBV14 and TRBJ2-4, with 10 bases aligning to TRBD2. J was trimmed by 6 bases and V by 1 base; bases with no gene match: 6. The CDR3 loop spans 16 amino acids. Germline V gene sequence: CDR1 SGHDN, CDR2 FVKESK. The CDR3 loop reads CASSQGFRTSGNIQYF. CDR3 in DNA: TGTGCCAGCAGCCAAGGGTTTCGGACTAGCGGAAACATTCAGTACTTC.